The T cell receptor beta chain described here comes from a study of cytomegalovirus exposure and HLA in healthy donors. Study context: Early released data had tens of millions of unique TCRs, all coming from HLA-typed donors.

Study-wide points: A later analysis appeared to link common viral pathogens to several of the most significant clusters. According to the study, around 150 TCR beta chains were cytomegalovirus-associated.

PCR primers comprised 60 Vbeta and 13 Jbeta primers. Profiled with immunoSEQ multiplex PCR; TCRdb holds only in-frame clones, not every one. The table for this sample gives around 140,000 clones. Turning to this clone: Its antigen is undetermined.

Sequenced sample: PBMCs. This sequence was found in a man aged 18 to 29 in good health and CMV-seronegative.

The CDR3 nucleotides are TGTGCCAGCAGTTACTCGAACTCGGGGGGTGGCTACACCTTC. Translating it yields CASSYSNSGGGYTF. The chain couples TRBV6-6 to TRBJ1-2; D perhaps matches TRBD1 (5 bases). Germline V lookup: CDR1 MNHNY, CDR2 SVGAGI (reference sequence). CDR3 length: 14 residues. V was shortened by 0 bases and J by 7 bases, with 12 bases between the two germline ends.